The 31 T cell receptor beta chains listed next were all sequenced from one sample in a study of shared clonotypes between healthy human individuals. The table came from immunoSEQ multiplex PCR; TCRdb's copy has only in-frame clones and leaves some out. The repertoire holds around 1,000,000 clones, roughly 77% seen once, with approximately 0.95% in the top ten. Input material: memory CD4+ T cells from PBMCs. Stated subset: CD45RA-negative fraction. The receptors were gathered from a man between 18 and 35 years old in good health. Some clones in this sample may be carry-over from other donors' samples.

The genes are TRBV6-6 and TRBJ2-1, with 13 bases fitting TRBD2. The CDR3 contains 16 residues. Losses at the gene ends were 2 bases for V and 5 bases for J; bases not matched to a gene: 3. Looked up from germline, CDR1 is MNHNY and CDR2 is SVGAGI (reference sequence). As DNA, the CDR3 is TGTGCCAGCAGTTACGGGGGGACTAGCGGGAACAATGAGCAGTTCTTC. This encodes CASSYGGTSGNNEQFF.

The table lists this clone with a count of one. V is TRBV6-6 and J is TRBJ1-3, with D possibly matching TRBD1 (6 bases). Germline V gene lookup returns CDR1 MNHNY and CDR2 SVGAGI (reference sequence). CDR3 size: 15 residues. Trimming removed 7 bases at V and 7 bases at J, with 20 bases between. In nucleotides, the CDR3 is TGTGCCAGCACCCAGGGGTTTGGCATTCGGAACACCATATATTTT. Protein: CASTQGFGIRNTIYF.

The chain uses TRBV10-3 and TRBJ1-5; D not certain. The ends were cut back, 7 bases at V and 1 base at J, with 11 bases in the middle. This CDR3 is built from 14 residues. Germline V gene lookup returns CDR1 ENHRY and CDR2 SYGVKD. The CDR3 sequence: CAINSDISNQPQHF. CDR3 DNA: TGTGCCATCAACTCCGATATCAGCAATCAGCCCCAGCATTTT.

In its sample, this clone was seen once. The chain is built from TRBV27 and TRBJ2-7, with D possibly called TRBD1 or TRBD2 (5 bases each). Trimming took off 5 bases at V and 0 bases at J, with 14 bases between the two ends. CDR3 length: 15 residues. Looked up from germline, CDR1 is MNHEY and CDR2 is SMNVEV (reference sequence). The CDR3: CASSLLGTVSYEQYF. The CDR3 DNA reads as TGTGCCAGCAGTCTTCTAGGGACGGTCTCCTACGAGCAGTACTTC.

This clone was found once. The chain employs TRBV18 and TRBJ1-3; a possible D gene is TRBD1 (6 bases). The CDR3 spans 15 residues. The V end lost 6 bases, the J end lost 0 bases, and 12 bases lay between the germline ends. Germline-derived CDR1 and CDR2 are KGHSH and LQKENI. CDR3 in DNA: TGTGCCAGCTCTGACGGACAGAGCTCTGGAAACACCATATATTTT. Translated, it gives CASSDGQSSGNTIYF. The whole variable domain, remainder taken from reference TRBV18 and TRBJ1-3, is NAGVMQNPRHLVRRRGQEARLRCSPMKGHSHVYWYRQLPEEGLKFMVYLQKENIIDESGMPKERFSAEFPKEGPSILRIQQVVRGDSAAYFCASSDGQSSGNTIYFGEGSWLTVV.

The chain combines TRBV19 with TRBJ1-1; D is uncertain. The ends were cut back, 9 bases at V and 0 bases at J, with 5 bases in the middle. Germline V gene lookup returns CDR1 LNHDA and CDR2 SQIVND (reference sequence). This CDR3 has 11 residues. The CDR3 DNA reads TGTGCCAGCCACATGAACACTGAAGCTTTCTTT. Translating gives CASHMNTEAFF.

In this sample, this clone turned up many times. This chain links TRBV6-5 with TRBJ2-1; D unresolved. V was pared by 7 bases and J by 6 bases, with 16 bases between. This CDR3 region has 14 residues. Germline lookup yields CDR1 MNHEY and CDR2 SVGAGI. The CDR3 nucleotides are TGTGCCAGCAAGTTTAACGGATTTCGCAATGAGCAGTTCTTC. Amino acids: CASKFNGFRNEQFF.

To note about this clone: Additional DNA sequences in this sample encode the identical CDR3. CDR3 nucleotide sequence: TGCGCCAGCAGCTTGGACGGCACCGGGGAGCTGTTTTTT. As protein: CASSLDGTGELFF. This chain uses TRBV5-1 with TRBJ2-2; D unclear. CDR1 and CDR2 from the germline V gene are SGHRS and YFSETQ. The CDR3 has 13 residues. Trimming removed 0 bases at V and 4 bases at J, with 4 bases between.

The chain employs TRBV5-3 and TRBJ2-2; D is perhaps TRBD1 or TRBD2 (7 bases each). TRBV5-3 is sorted into the ORF group, with uncertain function. V shed 0 bases and J shed 0 bases, with 18 bases lying between them. The CDR3 loop spans 19 amino acids. The CDR3 region has the DNA TGTGCCAGAAGCTTGGTGAAGGGAGGGGACAGAGCGAACACCGGGGAGCTGTTTTTT. Amino acids: CARSLVKGGDRANTGELFF.

The J gene is TRBJ2-2, the V gene TRBV5-1; maybe TRBD2 (6 bases). Trimming removed 6 bases at V and 9 bases at J, with 24 bases between. This CDR3 contains 16 residues. Germline V gene data show CDR1 as SGHRS and CDR2 as YFSETQ. The DNA of the CDR3 is TGCGCCAGCATCGAGGGGACTCAAACGGGTCGGAGGGAGCTGTTTTTT. It codes for CASIEGTQTGRRELFF. The full variable domain, with the rest looked up from reference TRBV5-1 and TRBJ2-2, is KAGVTQTPRYLIKTRGQQVTLSCSPISGHRSVSWYQQTPGQGLQFLFEYFSETQRNKGNFPGRFSGRQFSNSRSEMNVSTLELGDSALYLCASIEGTQTGRRELFFGEGSRLTVL.

This clone appeared many times. The chain combines TRBV5-1 with TRBJ2-1; D perhaps matches TRBD2 (5 bases). The germline gives CDR1 SGHRS, CDR2 YFSETQ. V lost 0 bases to trimming and J lost 4 bases, with 8 bases between them. The CDR3 is 14 amino acids. The CDR3 DNA is TGCGCCAGCAGCTTGGGACCGGGGTACAATGAGCAGTTCTTC. The encoded protein is CASSLGPGYNEQFF.

This clone has only a few counts. The V and J genes are TRBV2 and TRBJ2-1; 10 bases match TRBD2. The V gene end was trimmed by 6 bases and the J gene end by 5 bases; junction bases not matched to a gene: 7. Germline-derived CDR1 and CDR2 are SNHLY and FYNNEI. The CDR3 covers 15 residues. The CDR3 spells CASRISLAGDNEQFF. As DNA, the CDR3 is TGTGCCAGCAGGATCAGTCTAGCGGGAGACAATGAGCAGTTCTTC.

The V gene is TRBV5-1, the J gene TRBJ2-5; 7 bases map to TRBD2. V lost 2 bases to trimming and J lost 3 bases; unmatched junction nucleotides: 7. The germline gives CDR1 SGHRS, CDR2 YFSETQ. CDR3 length: 15 residues. The CDR3 DNA sequence: TGCGCCAGCAGCTTAGCTAGCGGTGGAGAAGAGACCCAGTACTTC. Encoded protein: CASSLASGGEETQYF.

The DNA for the CDR3 is TGTGCCAGCAGCTTTGGGGGAGACACCGGGGAGCTGTTTTTT. It is translated as CASSFGGDTGELFF. This chain links TRBV11-3 with TRBJ2-2; D could derive from TRBD1 or TRBD2 (5 bases each). V was pared by 3 bases and J by 3 bases, with 8 bases between. This CDR3 region has 14 residues. Germline V gene sequence: CDR1 SGHNT, CDR2 YENEEA.

The gene calls are TRBV7-6 and TRBJ1-2, with no clear D. Germline assignment: CDR1 SGHVS and CDR2 FNYEAQ. Trimming left V 2 bases short and J 3 bases short, with 10 bases between. The CDR3 totals 14 residues. The CDR3 DNA sequence: TGTGCCAGCAGCTTATTGGTAAACGACTATGGCTACACCTTC. Encoded protein: CASSLLVNDYGYTF.

The rearrangement joins TRBV6-5 to TRBJ1-5; 7 bases map to TRBD1. The J segment lost 6 bases and the V segment lost 10 bases, leaving 9 bases of the junction unmatched. This CDR3 region has 13 residues. Per the germline V gene, CDR1 is MNHEY and CDR2 is SVGAGI. CDR3 in amino acids: CATSQGSGQPQHF. In DNA, the CDR3 is TGTGCCACCTCACAGGGGTCAGGTCAGCCCCAGCATTTT.

This chain links TRBV28 with TRBJ1-1; D is unresolved. The CDR3 extends over 12 amino acids. Trimming pared 6 bases from V and 5 bases from J, leaving 10 bases between. In germline, CDR1 is MDHEN, CDR2 SYDVKM. This CDR3 reads CASSNLRTEAFF. The CDR3 DNA sequence: TGTGCCAGCAGCAACCTTCGGACTGAAGCTTTCTTT. Drawing the rest from reference TRBV28 and TRBJ1-1, the complete variable domain is DVKVTQSSRYLVKRTGEKVFLECVQDMDHENMFWYRQDPGLGLRLIYFSYDVKMKEKGDIPEGYSVSREKKERFSLILESASTNQTSMYLCASSNLRTEAFFGQGTRLTVV.

This clone turned up a few times. The rearrangement joins TRBV7-8 to TRBJ1-1; TRBD1 agrees at 7 bases. The CDR3 contains 14 residues. Germline values: CDR1 SGHVS, CDR2 FQNEAQ. Trimming cost V 4 bases and J 4 bases; bases outside gene matches: 6. The CDR3 sequence: CASSWGDSGTEAFF. The CDR3 DNA reads as TGTGCCAGCAGCTGGGGGGACAGCGGCACTGAAGCTTTCTTT.

This clone was detected only once. This chain uses TRBV30 with TRBJ1-3; 7 nucleotides align to TRBD1. This CDR3 is 15 amino acids long. V was clipped by 5 bases and J by 2 bases; unmatched bases: 9. Per germline, CDR1 GTSNPN and CDR2 SVGIG (reference sequence). This CDR3 is CAWARDSSAGNTIYF. CDR3 DNA: TGTGCCTGGGCTCGGGACAGCTCAGCTGGAAACACCATATATTTT.

V and J are TRBV6-6 and TRBJ1-1; D is uncertain. This CDR3 spans 12 amino acids. In germline, CDR1 is MNHNY, CDR2 SVGAGI (reference sequence). The V and J ends lost 2 bases and 5 bases respectively, with 6 bases between them. CDR3 loop: CASSYMRTEAFF. CDR3 DNA: TGTGCCAGCAGTTACATGAGGACTGAAGCTTTCTTT.

The chain has TRBV6-9 and TRBJ1-1, with D tentatively TRBD1 (5 bases). Trimming took 8 bases from V and 1 from J, leaving 14 bases between them. Germline CDR1 and CDR2: MNHGY and SVAAGI. This CDR3 region has 14 residues. As DNA, the CDR3 is TGTGCCAGCGCGGGGGACGGGAAGAACACTGAAGCTTTCTTT. Its protein product is CASAGDGKNTEAFF.

Comments on this clone: This may come from a read error, since a much larger clone is one base off. The CDR3 nucleotides read TGTGCCAGCAGCTTCAGCGGGAGCACAGATACGCAGTATTTT. This gives the protein CASSFSGSTDTQYF. The chain joins TRBV5-4 to TRBJ2-3; TRBD2 is a possible D gene (6 bases). Germline loops: CDR1 SGHNT, CDR2 YYREEE (reference sequence). This CDR3 is built from 14 residues. V was clipped by 2 bases and J by 0 bases, with 7 bases between them.

In this sample, this clone turned up many times. Additional DNA sequences in this sample encode the identical CDR3. The chain couples TRBV9 to TRBJ2-7; 10 bases align to TRBD1. Germline assignment: CDR1 SGDLS and CDR2 YYNGEE. Trimming took 2 bases from V and 3 from J; bases not matched to a gene: 2. The CDR3 totals 14 residues. The CDR3 protein is CASSVGDRGYEQYF. The CDR3 DNA reads as TGTGCCAGCAGCGTGGGGGACAGGGGCTACGAGCAGTACTTC.

The chain links TRBV28 to TRBJ1-5; TRBD1 matches at 7 bases. The CDR3 extends over 13 amino acids. V lost 10 bases, J lost 3 bases, and 6 bases stayed unmatched. The V gene's germline CDR1 is MDHEN and CDR2 SYDVKM. For the CDR3, the DNA is TGTGCCACAGAACAGGGGTCCAATCAGCCCCAGCATTTT. As protein: CATEQGSNQPQHF.

V and J are TRBV28 and TRBJ2-1; 12 nucleotides align to TRBD2. The CDR3 consists of 14 residues. The V gene's germline CDR1 is MDHEN and CDR2 SYDVKM. Trimming took 7 bases from V and 10 from J; bases not matched to a gene: 8. This CDR3 is CASNWASGRGEQFF. The CDR3 coding sequence is TGTGCCAGCAACTGGGCTAGCGGGAGGGGGGAGCAGTTCTTC. Variable domain in full (rest from reference TRBV28 and TRBJ2-1): DVKVTQSSRYLVKRTGEKVFLECVQDMDHENMFWYRQDPGLGLRLIYFSYDVKMKEKGDIPEGYSVSREKKERFSLILESASTNQTSMYLCASNWASGRGEQFFGPGTRLTVL.

The V call is TRBV6-1, the J call TRBJ2-5; perhaps D is TRBD1 or TRBD2 (6 bases each). This CDR3 is built from 14 residues. V was cut by 4 bases and J by 4 bases, with 13 bases left in between. Germline assignment: CDR1 MNHNS and CDR2 SASEGT. This chain's CDR3 is CASSATGRRETQYF. In nucleotides, the CDR3 is TGTGCCAGCAGTGCAACAGGGAGGAGAGAGACCCAGTACTTC.

This clone was counted a few times. The chain recombines TRBV5-1 with TRBJ1-2; D is uncertain. This CDR3 has 14 residues. Deletions cut 3 bases from V and 4 bases from J, with 13 bases between. Germline V gene sequence: CDR1 SGHRS, CDR2 YFSETQ. The CDR3 sequence is CASSSGAASYGYTF. CDR3 DNA: TGCGCCAGCAGCTCGGGAGCGGCATCCTATGGCTACACCTTC. Full variable domain (outside the CDR3, taken from reference TRBV5-1 and TRBJ1-2): KAGVTQTPRYLIKTRGQQVTLSCSPISGHRSVSWYQQTPGQGLQFLFEYFSETQRNKGNFPGRFSGRQFSNSRSEMNVSTLELGDSALYLCASSSGAASYGYTFGSGTRLTVV.

The CDR3, as DNA: TGTGCCAGCAGTTCCTCGAGGGCCTCCGGGGAGCTGTTTTTT. Amino acids: CASSSSRASGELFF. The chain employs TRBV11-3 and TRBJ2-2; D may be TRBD2 (5 bases). The CDR3 is 14 residues long. The ends were cut back, 6 bases at V and 6 bases at J, with 14 bases in the middle. CDR1 is SGHNT and CDR2 is YENEEA in the germline V gene. The whole variable domain, remainder taken from reference TRBV11-3 and TRBJ2-2, is EAGVVQSPRYKIIEKKQPVAFWCNPISGHNTLYWYLQNLGQGPELLIRYENEEAVDDSQLPKDRFSAERLKGVDSTLKIQPAELGDSAVYLCASSSSRASGELFFGEGSRLTVL.

The rearrangement links TRBV6-6 to TRBJ2-1; 8 bases fit TRBD2. CDR1 and CDR2 from the germline V gene are MNHNY and SVGAGI (reference sequence). This CDR3 has 11 residues. DNA of the CDR3: TGTGGGACTAGCTTCTACAATGAGCAGTTCTTC. This codes for CGTSFYNEQFF.

The CDR3 region is CASSLSSGTYEQYF. The CDR3 nucleotides read TGTGCCAGCAGCTTATCGTCAGGCACCTACGAGCAGTACTTC. V is TRBV11-2 and J is TRBJ2-7; D gene uncertain. CDR3 length equals 14 residues. V was trimmed by 2 bases and J by 2 bases, leaving 10 bases between them. Germline assignment: CDR1 SGHAT and CDR2 FQNNGV.

This clone came up a few times. V gene TRBV5-1 combines with J gene TRBJ2-5; 9 bases are shared with TRBD1. Losses at the gene ends were 2 bases for V and 5 bases for J; bases not matched to a gene: 7. This CDR3 is built from 15 residues. From germline, CDR1 is SGHRS and CDR2 YFSETQ. This CDR3 reads CASSFGTGKKETQYF. CDR3 nucleotide sequence: TGCGCCAGCAGCTTCGGGACAGGGAAGAAGGAGACCCAGTACTTC. The variable domain in full, completed from reference TRBV5-1 and TRBJ2-5, reads KAGVTQTPRYLIKTRGQQVTLSCSPISGHRSVSWYQQTPGQGLQFLFEYFSETQRNKGNFPGRFSGRQFSNSRSEMNVSTLELGDSALYLCASSFGTGKKETQYFGPGTRLLVL.